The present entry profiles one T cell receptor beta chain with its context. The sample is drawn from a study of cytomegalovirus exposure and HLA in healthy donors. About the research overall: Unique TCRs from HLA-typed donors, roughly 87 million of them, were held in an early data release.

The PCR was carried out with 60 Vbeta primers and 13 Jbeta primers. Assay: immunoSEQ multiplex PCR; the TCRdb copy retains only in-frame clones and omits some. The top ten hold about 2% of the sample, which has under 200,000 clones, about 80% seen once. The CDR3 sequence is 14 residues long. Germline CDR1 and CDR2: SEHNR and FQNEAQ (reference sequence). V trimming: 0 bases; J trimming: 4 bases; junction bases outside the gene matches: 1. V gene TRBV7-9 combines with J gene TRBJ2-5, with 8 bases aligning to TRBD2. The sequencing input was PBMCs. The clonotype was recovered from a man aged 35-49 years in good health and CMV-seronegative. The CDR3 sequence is CASSLALAGETQYF. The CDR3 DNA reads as TGTGCCAGCAGCTTAGCGCTAGCGGGAGAGACCCAGTACTTC.